The 20 T cell receptor beta chains below come from one sample, sequenced in a study of blood T cell repertoires in COVID-19. Profiled with immunoSEQ multiplex PCR; TCRdb holds only in-frame clones, not every one. The table records 140,000 to 150,000 clones, roughly 90% of them present only once. The sequenced sample consisted of peripheral blood. These receptors were taken from a human donor in a cohort sampled during active COVID-19.

This chain joins TRBV11-2 and TRBJ2-5; TRBD1 matches 8 bases. Per germline, CDR1 SGHAT and CDR2 FQNNGV. This CDR3 contains 14 residues. V was clipped by 4 bases and J by 5 bases; unmatched bases: 6. CDR3 amino acids: CASSSSGGPETQYF. For the CDR3, the DNA is TGTGCCAGCAGCTCCTCAGGGGGCCCTGAGACCCAGTACTTC.

V is TRBV18 and J is TRBJ2-3; TRBD2 aligns across 8 bases. The trim removed 2 bases at V and 4 bases at J, leaving 17 bases unmatched. Per the germline V gene, CDR1 is KGHSH and CDR2 is LQKENI. The CDR3 has 19 amino acids. CDR3 region: CASSPMAAGGQNGADTQYF. The CDR3 DNA follows: TGTGCCAGCTCACCAATGGCTGCGGGGGGCCAGAATGGGGCAGATACGCAGTATTTT.

The chain recombines TRBV18 with TRBJ1-6, with 7 bases that match TRBD1. Per germline, CDR1 KGHSH and CDR2 LQKENI. V was clipped by 3 bases and J by 9 bases; unmatched bases: 11. This CDR3 has 16 amino acids. This chain's CDR3 is CASSPSAGTAGSPLHF. DNA for the CDR3: TGTGCCAGCTCACCTTCTGCAGGGACAGCGGGTTCACCCCTCCACTTT.

This chain connects TRBV19 to TRBJ2-2; 14 bases are shared with TRBD2. From germline, CDR1 is LNHDA and CDR2 SQIVND (reference sequence). Trimming took 3 bases from V and 1 from J; bases not matched to a gene: 10. The CDR3 is 20 amino acids. CDR3 amino acids: CASSMMGLAGVEGNTGELFF. CDR3 DNA sequence: TGTGCCAGTAGTATGATGGGACTAGCGGGAGTGGAGGGGAACACCGGGGAGCTGTTTTTT.

The chain joins TRBV29-1 to TRBJ2-7; TRBD1 matches at 7 bases. V shed 8 bases, J shed 2 bases, and the junction held 12 bases outside the gene matches. Germline V CDR1 and CDR2: SQVTM, ANQGSEA. The CDR3 is made up of 14 amino acids. Here the CDR3 reads CSPERQGLTYEQYF. CDR3 DNA: TGCAGCCCCGAGCGACAGGGTCTGACCTACGAGCAGTACTTC.

This rearrangement joins TRBV29-1 to TRBJ2-7; D possibly corresponds to TRBD2 (6 bases). The CDR3 extends over 11 amino acids. V lost 5 bases to trimming and J lost 4 bases, with 9 bases between them. CDR1 and CDR2 (germline): SQVTM, ANQGSEA. In DNA, the CDR3 is TGCAGCGTTTTTGGGGGGTACGAGCAGTACTTC. This sequence encodes CSVFGGYEQYF.

In its sample, this clone was seen a few times. This rearrangement joins TRBV18 to TRBJ2-7; 7 bases map to TRBD1. Germline lookup yields CDR1 KGHSH and CDR2 LQKENI. Trimming removed 4 bases from V and 4 bases from J; junction bases left unmatched: 4. This CDR3 contains 13 residues. The CDR3 coding sequence is TGTGCCAGCTCACAGGGGGCCGGGTACGAGCAGTACTTC. This sequence encodes CASSQGAGYEQYF. The full variable domain, its missing parts supplied by reference TRBV18 and TRBJ2-7, is NAGVMQNPRHLVRRRGQEARLRCSPMKGHSHVYWYRQLPEEGLKFMVYLQKENIIDESGMPKERFSAEFPKEGPSILRIQQVVRGDSAAYFCASSQGAGYEQYFGPGTRLTVT.

This chain connects TRBV30 to TRBJ1-2, with 7 bases that match TRBD1. The CDR3 consists of 14 residues. V lost 6 bases and J lost 6; bases outside the gene matches: 13. Germline CDR1 and CDR2: GTSNPN and SVGIG (reference sequence). The CDR3 loop reads CACEDRTLRDGYTF. The CDR3 DNA sequence: TGTGCCTGTGAGGACAGGACCCTCCGGGATGGCTACACCTTC.

V and J are TRBV28 and TRBJ1-1, with TRBD1 as a possible D gene (6 bases). From germline, CDR1 is MDHEN and CDR2 SYDVKM. V was clipped by 6 bases and J by 0 bases, with 14 bases between them. The CDR3 has 15 amino acids. The CDR3 nucleotides read TGTGCCAGCAGCTTTCCCAGGGGAATGAACACTGAAGCTTTCTTT. This encodes CASSFPRGMNTEAFF. Supplemented by reference TRBV28 and TRBJ1-1, the full variable domain reads DVKVTQSSRYLVKRTGEKVFLECVQDMDHENMFWYRQDPGLGLRLIYFSYDVKMKEKGDIPEGYSVSREKKERFSLILESASTNQTSMYLCASSFPRGMNTEAFFGQGTRLTVV.

V gene TRBV6-2 or TRBV6-3 combines with J gene TRBJ1-2, with TRBD1 identical over 9 bases. CDR1 and CDR2 from the germline V gene are MNHEY and SVGEGT. The junction had 11 bases not matched to a gene; V was cut back by 5 bases and J by 7 bases. The CDR3 is made up of 15 amino acids. For the CDR3, the DNA is TGTGCCAGCAGTGCTCCGGGACAGGGAGTAGCTGGCTACACCTTC. Amino acid sequence: CASSAPGQGVAGYTF.

The genes are TRBV4-3 and TRBJ2-2; 13 nucleotides align to TRBD2. Trimming took 1 base from V and 7 from J; bases not matched to a gene: 6. This CDR3 has 17 residues. Germline assignment: CDR1 LGHNA and CDR2 YSLEER. CDR3 sequence (DNA): TGCGCCAGCAGCCAAGGCCGGACTAGCGGGAGCGGCGGGGAGCTGTTTTTT. Amino acid sequence: CASSQGRTSGSGGELFF.

A single count supports this clone. V gene TRBV4-1 combines with J gene TRBJ2-4; perhaps TRBD2 as D (6 bases). V was trimmed by 2 bases and J by 0 bases, leaving 20 bases between them. Germline CDR1 MGHRA, CDR2 YSYEKL. The CDR3 length is 19 residues. The CDR3 nucleotides are TGCGCCAGCAGCCAACCCCGAGCGGGTTACTTTCTAGCCAAAAACATTCAGTACTTC. This encodes CASSQPRAGYFLAKNIQYF.

The chain recombines TRBV18 with TRBJ2-1, with a tentative D call TRBD1 (5 bases). Germline loops: CDR1 KGHSH, CDR2 LQKENI. This CDR3 contains 16 residues. V gave up 4 bases and J gave up 5 bases, with 18 bases separating them. The CDR3 spells CASSLRTRPPDNEQFF. Here the CDR3 DNA reads TGTGCCAGCTCACTGCGGACACGGCCACCTGACAATGAGCAGTTCTTC.

J is TRBJ1-1 and V is TRBV18; maybe TRBD1 (6 bases). Germline V gene data show CDR1 as KGHSH and CDR2 as LQKENI. The CDR3 extends over 15 amino acids. The V and J ends lost 5 bases and 0 bases respectively, with 13 bases between them. The CDR3 nucleotides read TGTGCCAGCTCAACCGGACAGAAGCTGAACACTGAAGCTTTCTTT. This encodes CASSTGQKLNTEAFF.

This chain uses TRBV6-6 with TRBJ2-2; tentative D call: TRBD1 (5 bases). The germline V gene has CDR1 MNHNY and CDR2 SVGAGI (reference sequence). The CDR3 runs to 14 residues. Trimming removed 6 bases at V and 7 bases at J, with 15 bases between. The CDR3, as DNA: TGTGCCAGCAGAAATCAGGGCGTCGGCGGGGAGCTGTTTTTT. Its protein product is CASRNQGVGGELFF.

The CDR3 DNA is TGTGCCGGCAAAACCGGGACAGGGAATGGCTACACCTTC. It translates to CAGKTGTGNGYTF. V is TRBV2 and J is TRBJ1-2; 9 positions agree with TRBD1. V trimming: 11 bases; J trimming: 6 bases; junction bases outside the gene matches: 10. The V gene's germline CDR1 is SNHLY and CDR2 FYNNEI. This CDR3 has 13 amino acids.

Worth noting for this clone: Additional DNA sequences in this sample encode the identical CDR3. The J gene is TRBJ1-2, the V gene TRBV18; D gene uncertain. Trimming stripped 2 bases from V and 2 bases from J, with 6 bases between. The CDR3 extends over 13 amino acids. Per the germline V gene, CDR1 is KGHSH and CDR2 is LQKENI. The CDR3 reads CASSPGQNYGYTF. Here the CDR3 DNA reads TGTGCCAGCTCACCAGGGCAGAACTATGGCTACACCTTC.

This clone was picked up a small number of times. This chain uses TRBV7-9 with TRBJ1-1, with 8 bases fitting TRBD1. The CDR3 has 14 residues. Unmatched junction bases numbered 1, after V lost 1 base and J lost 3 bases. The germline CDR1 and CDR2 sequences are SEHNR and FQNEAQ (reference sequence). The CDR3 protein is CASSLDRGDTEAFF. The CDR3 DNA reads as TGTGCCAGCAGCTTAGACAGGGGGGACACTGAAGCTTTCTTT.

The gene calls are TRBV7-2 and TRBJ1-6, with D perhaps TRBD1 (5 bases). In germline, CDR1 is SGHTA, CDR2 FQGNSA. The CDR3 consists of 19 residues. The V end was cut by 0 bases, the J end by 0 bases, with 15 bases between. CDR3 protein: CASSLAQRTRHSYNSPLHF. For the CDR3, the DNA is TGTGCCAGCAGCTTAGCGCAACGGACAAGGCACTCCTATAATTCACCCCTCCACTTT.

V and J are TRBV6-2 or TRBV6-3 and TRBJ2-5; possible D gene TRBD2, 5 bases. Germline V lookup: CDR1 MNHEY, CDR2 SVGEGT. The CDR3 is 15 amino acids. V was trimmed by 6 bases and J by 4 bases, leaving 18 bases between them. The CDR3 bases are TGTGCCAGCAGCCACGAGGTGGGAGTTGCAGAGACCCAGTACTTC. Encoded protein: CASSHEVGVAETQYF.